Listed here are 19 T cell receptor beta chains from one sample, sequenced in a study of T cells in Graves' hyperthyroidism and ophthalmopathy. RNA transcripts yielded amplified TCR beta CDR3 regions. HTBI primers were employed in a first-round RT-PCR of the TCR CDR3. TCRdb fed the multiplex PCR reads into MiXCR, producing one record per CDR3 protein. The sample yields hundreds of thousands of distinct CDR3 sequences, about 14% seen once. Specimen: blood. The receptors were gathered from a man between 45 and 60 years old with Graves' ophthalmopathy.

This clonotype was observed at least ten times. The chain employs TRBV11-2 and TRBJ1-2, with D tentatively TRBD1 (6 bases). Germline CDR1 is SGHAT and CDR2 is FQNNGV. The CDR3 spans 17 residues. Between the trimmed V and J ends, which lost 5 bases and 6 bases, there was a span of 25 bases. The CDR3 spells CASSATRGTPKRHGYTF. As DNA, the CDR3 is TGTGCCAGCAGCGCAACCCGCGGGACACCGAAAAGGCATGGCTACACCTTC. The whole variable domain, filled in from reference TRBV11-2 and TRBJ1-2, reads EAGVAQSPRYKIIEKRQSVAFWCNPISGHATLYWYQQILGQGPKLLIQFQNNGVVDDSQLPKDRFSAERLKGVDSTLKIQPAKLEDSAVYLCASSATRGTPKRHGYTFGSGTRLTVV.

This clonotype was seen ten or more times. This sequence joins TRBV28 and TRBJ1-5; 12 nucleotides match TRBD1. V gave up 7 bases and J gave up 7 bases; unmatched junction bases: 14. Germline V gene sequence: CDR1 MDHEN, CDR2 SYDVKM. This CDR3 region has 17 residues. CDR3 bases: TGTGCCAGCACCCCGACCCTGGGACAGGGGGCGGACCAGCCCCAGCATTTT. Translation gives CASTPTLGQGADQPQHF.

The table lists this clonotype with many counts. This chain joins TRBV11-2 and TRBJ2-1; 9 bases match TRBD2. This CDR3 has 15 residues. V shed 5 bases, J shed 7 bases, and the junction held 9 bases outside the gene matches. Germline V CDR1 and CDR2: SGHAT, FQNNGV. The CDR3: CASSPSAGGPNEQFF. In DNA form, the CDR3 reads TGTGCCAGCAGCCCCTCTGCGGGAGGGCCGAATGAGCAGTTCTTC.

This clonotype was recorded at least ten times. V usage is TRBV11-2 and J usage is TRBJ1-1; D uncertain. The germline V and J ends were trimmed by 2 bases and 0 bases, with 10 bases remaining between them. Germline CDR1 is SGHAT and CDR2 is FQNNGV. CDR3 length: 15 amino acids. The CDR3 sequence: CASSLLVVMNTEAFF. DNA of the CDR3: TGTGCCAGCAGCTTACTGGTGGTCATGAACACTGAAGCTTTCTTT.

A few counts support this clonotype. The chain carries TRBV20-1 and TRBJ2-5; TRBD1 matches 7 bases. The J segment lost 4 bases and the V segment lost 5 bases, leaving 10 bases of the junction unmatched. Germline-derived CDR1 and CDR2 are DFQATT and SNEGSKA (reference sequence). The CDR3 totals 14 residues. CDR3 sequence reads: CSAQQDRSRETQYF. The CDR3 DNA is TGCAGTGCTCAGCAGGACAGGAGCCGAGAGACCCAGTACTTC.

This clonotype was detected many times. The chain recombines TRBV12-3 or TRBV12-4 with TRBJ2-4; D is perhaps TRBD1 (6 bases). The CDR3 runs 16 residues. Trimming pared 4 bases from V and 0 bases from J, leaving 13 bases between. The CDR3 DNA is TGTGCCAGCAGTTCCCACGGGACATTAGCCAAAAACATTCAGTACTTC. Amino acid sequence: CASSSHGTLAKNIQYF.

The sample holds many counts of this clonotype. The chain links TRBV20-1 to TRBJ2-3, with 8 bases lining up with TRBD2. The CDR3 is 14 amino acids. Germline V gene lookup returns CDR1 DFQATT and CDR2 SNEGSKA (reference sequence). CDR3 loop: CSGSTSGHTDTQYF. The CDR3 DNA follows: TGCAGCGGCTCTACTAGCGGACACACAGATACGCAGTATTTT.

Only a few counts were recorded for this clonotype. The V and J genes are TRBV19 and TRBJ2-2; 11 bases match TRBD1. After removal of 7 bases from V and 4 bases from J, the junction contained 8 bases not matched to a gene. Germline values: CDR1 LNHDA, CDR2 SQIVND (reference sequence). The length of the CDR3 is 16 residues. This chain's CDR3 is CASTGQGAVSTGELFF. The DNA for the CDR3 is TGTGCCAGTACCGGACAGGGGGCAGTAAGCACCGGGGAGCTGTTTTTT.

V gene TRBV6-1 combines with J gene TRBJ2-7; 11 positions match TRBD1. The CDR3 has 15 amino acids. J gave up 6 bases and V 2 bases, and 6 bases lay outside the gene matches. From germline, CDR1 is MNHNS and CDR2 SASEGT. DNA for the CDR3: TGTGCCAGCAGTGAACTCGGACAGGGGGCTTTCGAGCAGTACTTC. Its translation: CASSELGQGAFEQYF.

The CDR3 is CASSLKGGAYNEQFF. As DNA, the CDR3 is TGTGCCAGCAGTCTTAAGGGAGGTGCCTACAATGAGCAGTTCTTC. The V gene is TRBV5-6, the J gene TRBJ2-1; D may be TRBD2 (6 bases). Germline V CDR1 and CDR2: SGHDT, YYEEEE. The CDR3 extends over 15 amino acids. V lost 5 bases to trimming and J lost 2 bases, with 14 bases between them.

This clonotype was observed at least ten times. The chain carries TRBV3-1 and TRBJ2-1, with 11 bases identical to TRBD2. The CDR3 has 18 amino acids. The germline V gene encodes CDR1 LGHDT and CDR2 YNNKEL (reference sequence). V trimming: 2 bases; J trimming: 8 bases; junction bases outside the gene matches: 14. The CDR3 loop reads CASSQTLVTSGNVDEQFF. CDR3 in DNA: TGTGCCAGCAGCCAAACCCTTGTGACTAGCGGGAATGTGGATGAGCAGTTCTTC.

The rearrangement joins TRBV25-1 to TRBJ2-1; no definite D call. Germline loops: CDR1 MGHDK, CDR2 SYGVNS. The CDR3 spans 15 residues. Trimming shortened V by 3 bases and J by 5 bases, and 14 bases separated the two germline ends. DNA of the CDR3: TGTGCCAGCAGTGATACTGGGCAGTATAACAATGAGCAGTTCTTC. Translated: CASSDTGQYNNEQFF. Full variable domain (outside the CDR3, taken from reference TRBV25-1 and TRBJ2-1): EADIYQTPRYLVIGTGKKITLECSQTMGHDKMYWYQQDPGMELHLIHYSYGVNSTEKGDLSSESTVSRIRTEHFPLTLESARPSHTSQYLCASSDTGQYNNEQFFGPGTRLTVL.

This clonotype appeared many times. The chain has TRBV6-5 and TRBJ1-2; TRBD1 might be the D (5 bases). This CDR3 region has 13 residues. Per the germline V gene, CDR1 is MNHEY and CDR2 is SVGAGI. Trimming took off 2 bases at V and 8 bases at J, with 12 bases between the two ends. The CDR3: CASSYGGSYGYTF. Here the CDR3 DNA reads TGTGCCAGCAGTTACGGGGGAAGCTACGGCTACACCTTC.

In this sample, this clonotype turned up many times. This chain joins TRBV15 and TRBJ2-7; the match to TRBD2 covers 11 bases. The germline V gene has CDR1 LNHNV and CDR2 YYDKDF (reference sequence). The CDR3 is made up of 14 amino acids. V lost 6 bases and J lost 3; bases outside the gene matches: 4. Here the CDR3 reads CATSRLAGIYEQYF. In DNA, the CDR3 is TGTGCCACCAGTAGACTAGCGGGGATCTACGAGCAGTACTTC.

This clonotype appeared a few times. The genes are TRBV19 and TRBJ2-2; D not certain. CDR1 is LNHDA and CDR2 is SQIVND in the germline V gene (reference sequence). The CDR3 length is 16 residues. V lost 2 bases and J lost 3, with 13 bases in between. The CDR3: CASSIPPGPDTGELFF. In DNA form, the CDR3 reads TGTGCCAGTAGTATACCACCAGGTCCGGACACCGGGGAGCTGTTTTTT.

This clonotype was counted at least ten times. This sequence joins TRBV3-1 and TRBJ2-5; D gene uncertain. V dropped 1 base and J dropped 4 bases, with 13 bases sitting between them. The germline V gene encodes CDR1 LGHDT and CDR2 YNNKEL (reference sequence). CDR3 size: 15 residues. The CDR3 bases are TGTGCCAGCAGCCAAGGTCCCCTGGCCGGAGAGACCCAGTACTTC. As protein: CASSQGPLAGETQYF.

This clonotype was recorded many times. An end of the junction does not agree with germline; a read error may underlie this. The rearrangement joins TRBV7-7 to TRBJ2-1, with TRBD2 matching 10 bases. Per the germline V gene, CDR1 is SSHAT and CDR2 is FNYEAQ (reference sequence). This CDR3 has 16 amino acids. This CDR3 reads CASSPGLAASYNEQFF. The CDR3, as DNA: TGTGCTAGCAGCCCAGGACTAGCGGCCTCCTACAATGAGCAGTTCTTC. The full variable domain, completed using reference TRBV7-7 and TRBJ2-1, is GAGVSQSPRYKVTKRGQDVTLRCDPISSHATLYWYQQALGQGPEFLTYFNYEAQPDKSGLPSDRFSAERPEGSISTLTIQRTEQRDSAMYRCASSPGLAASYNEQFFGPGTRLTVL.

This clonotype has just a few counts. This sequence joins TRBV4-2 and TRBJ2-7; D is perhaps TRBD2 (7 bases). The V gene lost 2 bases and the J gene lost 0 bases, with 20 bases spanning the gap. CDR1 and CDR2 from the germline V gene are LGHNA and YNFKEQ. The CDR3 totals 18 residues. The CDR3 bases are TGTGCCAGCAGCCAAAAAGGCAGGGGAGGCGGGAGCTCCTACGAGCAGTACTTC. As protein: CASSQKGRGGGSSYEQYF.

This clonotype occurred a few times. J is TRBJ1-4 and V is TRBV29-1; no clear D gene. CDR1 is SQVTM and CDR2 is ANQGSEA in the germline V gene. The V and J ends lost 3 bases and 8 bases respectively, with 16 bases between them. The CDR3 consists of 14 residues. The CDR3 loop reads CSVDRGDGEEKLFF. The CDR3 bases are TGCAGCGTTGATAGAGGAGATGGAGAGGAAAAACTGTTTTTT.